This T cell receptor beta chain was profiled in a study of T cell changes during pregnancy in multiple sclerosis. Assay: immunoSEQ multiplex PCR; the TCRdb copy retains only in-frame clones and omits some. The table has tens of thousands of clones, over 80% seen once. Germline lookup yields CDR1 MNHEY and CDR2 SVGAGI. This CDR3 is 15 amino acids long. Trimming stripped 6 bases from V and 0 bases from J, with 14 bases between. This rearrangement joins TRBV6-5 to TRBJ2-5, with a tentative D call TRBD1 (5 bases). Here the sequenced sample was CD4+ T cells from peripheral blood mononuclear cells, taken in the first trimester of pregnancy. The origin of this receptor is a female donor with multiple sclerosis, enrolled in a pregnancy study. In nucleotides, the CDR3 is TGTGCCAGCAGCAAGAAGACAGTGTACCAAGAGACCCAGTACTTC. Encoded protein: CASSKKTVYQETQYF.